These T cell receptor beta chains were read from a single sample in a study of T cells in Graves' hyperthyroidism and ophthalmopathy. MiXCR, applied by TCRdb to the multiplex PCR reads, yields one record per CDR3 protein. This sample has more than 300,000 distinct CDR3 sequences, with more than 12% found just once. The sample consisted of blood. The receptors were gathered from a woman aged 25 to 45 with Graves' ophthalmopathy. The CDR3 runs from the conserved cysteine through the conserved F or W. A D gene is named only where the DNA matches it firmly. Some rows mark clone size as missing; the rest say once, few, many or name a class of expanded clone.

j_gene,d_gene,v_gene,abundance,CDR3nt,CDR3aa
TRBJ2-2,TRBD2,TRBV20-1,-,TGCAGTGCTCTGGCCGGGGGGGCTAATACCGGGGAGCTGTTTTTT,CSALAGGANTGELFF
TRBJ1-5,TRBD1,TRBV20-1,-,TGCGGTGCTAGCCAACCGGGACAGGGGGCGGCTCAGCCCCAGCATTTT,CGASQPGQGAAQPQHF
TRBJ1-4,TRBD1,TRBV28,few,TGTGCCAGCAGTTACCTGGACAGGGAAAAACTGTTTTTT,CASSYLDREKLFF
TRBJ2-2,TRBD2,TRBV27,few,TGTGCCAGCAGTTTACGGACTAGCGGGGCGAACACCGGGGAGCTGTTTTTT,CASSLRTSGANTGELFF
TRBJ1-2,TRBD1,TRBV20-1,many,TGCAGTGCTTCGACAGGGGCCCATTTCTCCTTC,CSASTGAHFSF
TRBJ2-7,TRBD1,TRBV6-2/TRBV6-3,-,TGTGCCAGCAGTTACTTGAGACCACAGGGGGACTACGAGCAGTACTTC,CASSYLRPQGDYEQYF
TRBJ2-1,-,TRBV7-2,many,TGTGCCAGCAGCTTAGGGGTGGGCTTAGCTTACAATGAGCAGTTCTTC,CASSLGVGLAYNEQFF
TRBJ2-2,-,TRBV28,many,TGTGCCAGCAGTCCCTCTCAGAGGGAGCTGTTTTTT,CASSPSQRELFF
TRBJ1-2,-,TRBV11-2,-,TGTGCCAGCAGCTTAGCGGGGGCGCTCACCGGGTATGGCTACACCTTC,CASSLAGALTGYGYTF
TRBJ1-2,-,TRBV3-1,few,TGTGCCAGCAGCCCAGGAGGGATGGGCTATGGCTACACCTTC,CASSPGGMGYGYTF
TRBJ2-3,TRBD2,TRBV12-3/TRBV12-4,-,TGTGCCAGCAGTCCCGGACTAGCGGGAGGTCCGTTGACCACAGATACGCAGTATTTT,CASSPGLAGGPLTTDTQYF
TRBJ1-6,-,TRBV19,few,TGTGCCAGTAGTACTCAGGGGTCCTTATCACCCCTCCACTTT,CASSTQGSLSPLHF
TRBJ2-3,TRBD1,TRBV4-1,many,TGCGCCAGCAGCGGAAACGACAGGGGTACAGATACGCAGTATTTT,CASSGNDRGTDTQYF
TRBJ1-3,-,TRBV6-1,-,TGTGCCAGCAGCGCCGCTGGGACAACCGGTCGTGACACCATATATTTT,CASSAAGTTGRDTIYF
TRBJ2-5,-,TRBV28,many,TGTGCCAGCAGTTCCCGGGACACCCGCCAAGAGACCCAGTACTTC,CASSSRDTRQETQYF
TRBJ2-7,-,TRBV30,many,TGTGCCTGGAGTGTACTACAGGGTTCCGACGAGCAGTACTTC,CAWSVLQGSDEQYF
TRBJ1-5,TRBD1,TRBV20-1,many,TGCAGTGCTATGAAGCGGGACAGAAGCAATCAGCCCCAGCATTTT,CSAMKRDRSNQPQHF
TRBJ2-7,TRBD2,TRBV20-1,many,TGCAGTGCTAGAAACCTGCGGCGGGGGGCCTACGAGCAGTACTTC,CSARNLRRGAYEQYF
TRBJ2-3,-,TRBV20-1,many,TGCAGTGCTAGAACCAGTTTCACAGATACGCAGTATTTT,CSARTSFTDTQYF
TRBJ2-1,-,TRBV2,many,TGTGCCAGCAGTGCTTTAGCATTGGACTACAATGAGCAGTTCTTC,CASSALALDYNEQFF
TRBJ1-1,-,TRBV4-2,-,TGTGCCAGCAGCCTTAAAGTTGGATCTGAAGCTTTCTTT,CASSLKVGSEAFF
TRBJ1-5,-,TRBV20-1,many,TGCAGTGCTAGAGCTCGGTGGGGGGATAGCAATCAGCCCCAGCATTTT,CSARARWGDSNQPQHF
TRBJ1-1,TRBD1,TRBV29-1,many,TGCAGCGCCCGGGAGGGGGCTAACACTGAAGCTTTCTTT,CSAREGANTEAFF
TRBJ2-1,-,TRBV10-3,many,TGTGCCATCAGTGAGGCGGGACCGGCAAATGAGCAGTTCTTC,CAISEAGPANEQFF
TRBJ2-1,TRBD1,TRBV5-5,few,TGTGCCAGCAGCTTGGTTGGACAGGGATACGATGAGCAGTTCTTC,CASSLVGQGYDEQFF
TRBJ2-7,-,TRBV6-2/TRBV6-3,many,TGTGCCAGCAGGCCCGCAGGGAAGTCCTACGAGCAGTACTTC,CASRPAGKSYEQYF
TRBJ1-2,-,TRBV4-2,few,TGTGCCAGCAGCCAAGATTTGGGGGTTTCCAGTGGCTACACCTTC,CASSQDLGVSSGYTF
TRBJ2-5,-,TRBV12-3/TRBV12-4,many,TGTGCCAGCAGACCCGGTTGGGGTCCCCAGTACTTC,CASRPGWGPQYF
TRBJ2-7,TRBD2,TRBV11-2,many,TGTGCCAGCAGCTTTATAGCGGGGCTAGGCTACGAGCAGTACTTC,CASSFIAGLGYEQYF